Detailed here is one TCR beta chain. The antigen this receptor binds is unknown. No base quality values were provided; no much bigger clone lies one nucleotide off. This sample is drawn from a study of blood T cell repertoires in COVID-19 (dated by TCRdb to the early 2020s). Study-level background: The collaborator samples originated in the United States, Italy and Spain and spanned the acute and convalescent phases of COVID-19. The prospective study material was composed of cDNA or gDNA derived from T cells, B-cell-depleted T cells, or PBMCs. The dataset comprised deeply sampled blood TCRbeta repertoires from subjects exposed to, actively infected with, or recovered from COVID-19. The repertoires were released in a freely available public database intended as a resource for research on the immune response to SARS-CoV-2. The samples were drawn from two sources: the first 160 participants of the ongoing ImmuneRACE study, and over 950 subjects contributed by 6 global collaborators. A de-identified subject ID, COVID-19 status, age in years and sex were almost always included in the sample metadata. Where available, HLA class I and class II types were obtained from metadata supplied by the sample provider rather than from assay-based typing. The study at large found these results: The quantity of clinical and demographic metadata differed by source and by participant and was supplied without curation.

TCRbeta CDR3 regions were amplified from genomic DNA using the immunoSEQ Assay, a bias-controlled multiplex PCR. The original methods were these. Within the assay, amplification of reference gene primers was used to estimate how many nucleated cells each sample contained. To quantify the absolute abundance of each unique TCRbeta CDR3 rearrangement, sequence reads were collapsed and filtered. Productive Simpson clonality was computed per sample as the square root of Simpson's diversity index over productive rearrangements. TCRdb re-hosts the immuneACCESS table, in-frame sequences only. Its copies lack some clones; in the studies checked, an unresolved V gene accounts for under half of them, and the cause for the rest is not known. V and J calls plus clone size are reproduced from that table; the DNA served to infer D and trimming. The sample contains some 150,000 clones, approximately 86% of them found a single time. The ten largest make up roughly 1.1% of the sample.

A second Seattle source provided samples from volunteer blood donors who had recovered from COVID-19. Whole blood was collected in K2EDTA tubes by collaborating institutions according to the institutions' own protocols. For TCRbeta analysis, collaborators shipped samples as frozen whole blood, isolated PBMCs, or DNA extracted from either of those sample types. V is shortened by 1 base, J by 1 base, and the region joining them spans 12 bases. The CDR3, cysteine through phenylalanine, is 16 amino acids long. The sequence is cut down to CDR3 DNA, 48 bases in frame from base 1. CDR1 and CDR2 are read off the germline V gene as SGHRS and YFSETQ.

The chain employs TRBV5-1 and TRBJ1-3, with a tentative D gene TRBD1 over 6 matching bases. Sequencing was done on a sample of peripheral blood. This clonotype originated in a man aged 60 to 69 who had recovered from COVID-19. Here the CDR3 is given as CASSLSPTGSGNTIYF. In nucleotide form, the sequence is TGCGCCAGCAGCTTGTCGCCCACAGGGTCTGGAAACACCATATATTTT.